The 4 T cell receptor beta chains listed next were all sequenced from one sample in a study of metastatic and nonmetastatic thyroid tumors. No treatment of any kind had been given to any patient before thyroid surgery. TCRdb re-clonotyped the PCR reads via MiXCR. This table holds about 19,000 clones, 16% found once. The sample consisted of blood. Receptors were obtained from a male donor with papillary thyroid cancer or a benign thyroid nodule (not recorded which). Some clones in this sample may be carry-over from other donors' samples.

Many counts were recorded for this clone. The V call is TRBV9, the J call TRBJ1-2; 7 bases line up with TRBD1. J gave up 4 bases and V 4 bases, and 10 bases lay outside the gene matches. Germline CDR1 is SGDLS and CDR2 is YYNGEE. The CDR3 consists of 15 residues. CDR3 nucleotides: TGTGCCAGCAGCACAGGGGCCGCCACCCTCTATGGCTACACCTTC. Its protein is CASSTGAATLYGYTF.

This clone is judged hyperexpanded. CDR3 DNA sequence: TGTGCCAGCAGCAAGCTAGGTCAGCCCCAGCATTTT. This gives the protein CASSKLGQPQHF. The gene calls are TRBV27 and TRBJ1-5; D not resolved. The CDR3 is made up of 12 amino acids. The germline CDR1 and CDR2 sequences are MNHEY and SMNVEV (reference sequence). The V and J ends lost 6 bases and 6 bases respectively, with 9 bases between them.

The sample holds many counts of this clone. The gene calls are TRBV6-8 and TRBJ2-7; TRBD2 is a possible D gene (6 bases). This CDR3 is 17 amino acids long. Per the germline V gene, CDR1 is MNHGY and CDR2 is SAAAGT. Trimming left V 2 bases short and J 3 bases short, with 20 bases between. The CDR3 region is CASSYPGVGVADYEQYF. The CDR3 bases are TGTGCCAGCAGTTACCCGGGGGTTGGGGTAGCGGACTACGAGCAGTACTTC.

This clone has ten or more counts. The chain uses TRBV12-5 and TRBJ1-6, with D possibly being TRBD1 (5 bases). This CDR3 spans 14 amino acids. V was trimmed by 6 bases and J by 7 bases, leaving 13 bases between them. Germline CDR1 reads LGHNT; CDR2 reads FRNRAP. Here the CDR3 DNA reads TGTGCTAGTGGAAGGGAGACAGCAAATTCACCCCTCCACTTT. Translation gives CASGRETANSPLHF. The full variable domain, its missing parts supplied by reference TRBV12-5 and TRBJ1-6, is DARVTQTPRHKVTEMGQEVTMRCQPILGHNTVFWYRQTMMQGLELLAYFRNRAPLDDSGMPKDRFSAEMPDATLATLKIQPSEPRDSAVYFCASGRETANSPLHFGNGTRLTVT.